The next 8 T cell receptor beta chains were all read from a single sample in a study of cytomegalovirus exposure and HLA in healthy donors. The PCR had 60 Vbeta and 13 Jbeta primers. Sequenced by immunoSEQ multiplex PCR; TCRdb stores in-frame clones only, minus some. The table records roughly 120,000 clones, more than 80% of them present only once. Input material: PBMCs. The receptors were gathered from a man between 40 and 49 years old in good health and CMV-seronegative.

The V call is TRBV15, the J call TRBJ1-2; TRBD1 agrees at 9 bases. The germline V gene encodes CDR1 LNHNV and CDR2 YYDKDF (reference sequence). This CDR3 region has 17 residues. Losses at the gene ends were 0 bases for V and 4 bases for J; bases not matched to a gene: 9. CDR3 DNA sequence: TGTGCCACCAGCAGAGACAACACAGGGGGCTCTTTCTATGGCTACACCTTC. This codes for CATSRDNTGGSFYGYTF. The entire variable domain, with the rest obtained from reference TRBV15 and TRBJ1-2, is as follows: DAMVIQNPRYQVTQFGKPVTLSCSQTLNHNVMYWYQQKSSQAPKLLFHYYDKDFNNEADTPDNFQSRRPNTSFCFLDIRSPGLGDTAMYLCATSRDNTGGSFYGYTFGSGTRLTVV.

The chain is built from TRBV7-9 and TRBJ2-5; TRBD2 might be the D (5 bases). CDR1 and CDR2 (germline): SEHNR, FQNEAQ (reference sequence). There are 16 residues in the CDR3. The V gene lost 1 base and the J gene lost 5 bases, with 17 bases spanning the gap. This chain's CDR3 is CASSLGDYLGYETQYF. CDR3 nucleotides: TGTGCCAGCAGCTTAGGAGACTATCTGGGGTATGAGACCCAGTACTTC.

V is TRBV11-3 and J is TRBJ1-1; D gene uncertain. Trimming removed 0 bases from V and 1 base from J, with 6 bases in between. The CDR3 spans 14 residues. From germline, CDR1 is SGHNT and CDR2 YENEEA. Here the CDR3 reads CASSLDHTNTEAFF. In DNA, the CDR3 is TGTGCCAGCAGCTTAGACCACACGAACACTGAAGCTTTCTTT.

This clone was observed a handful of times. The chain uses TRBV9 and TRBJ2-1, with 7 bases lining up with TRBD2. The germline CDR1 and CDR2 sequences are SGDLS and YYNGEE. The length of the CDR3 is 16 residues. The junction had 11 bases not matched to a gene; V was cut back by 0 bases and J by 8 bases. This CDR3 is CASSVAGGSDFYEQFF. The CDR3 nucleotides read TGTGCCAGCAGCGTAGCTGGCGGGAGTGATTTCTATGAGCAGTTCTTC.

This clone has only a few counts. This rearrangement joins TRBV4-3 to TRBJ2-5, with 12 bases matching TRBD1. Trimming removed 4 bases from V and 4 bases from J; junction bases left unmatched: 4. This CDR3 is 15 amino acids long. Germline V CDR1 and CDR2: LGHNA, YSLEER. In DNA form, the CDR3 reads TGCGCCAGCAGCCGGGGGACAGGGGGCGTAGAGACCCAGTACTTC. It translates to CASSRGTGGVETQYF.

CDR3 nucleotide sequence: TGTGCCAGCAGTGATGCTACAGGGGATACTGAAGCTTTCTTT. It translates to CASSDATGDTEAFF. The chain is built from TRBV25-1 and TRBJ1-1, with 7 bases that match TRBD1. In germline, CDR1 is MGHDK, CDR2 SYGVNS. The CDR3 length is 14 residues. The V and J ends lost 3 bases and 5 bases, in that order; junction bases with no gene match: 6.

V gene TRBV6-5 combines with J gene TRBJ2-3, with 10 bases lining up with TRBD2. J was trimmed by 3 bases and V by 2 bases; bases with no gene match: 5. CDR3 length: 16 amino acids. Germline CDR1 reads MNHEY; CDR2 reads SVGAGI. In DNA form, the CDR3 reads TGTGCCAGCAGTTACGGGAGCGGGGGGGAGACAGATACGCAGTATTTT. This encodes CASSYGSGGETDTQYF.

This clone appeared a single time. The genes are TRBV30 and TRBJ1-3; unclear D gene. V gave up 0 bases and J gave up 0 bases, with 9 bases separating them. The CDR3 extends over 15 amino acids. CDR1 GTSNPN and CDR2 SVGIG come from the germline V gene (reference sequence). The CDR3 loop reads CAWSVIRGSGNTIYF. The CDR3 DNA reads as TGTGCCTGGAGTGTAATTCGGGGCTCTGGAAACACCATATATTTT.